This TCR beta chain was obtained from a study of regulatory T cells in long-lasting Graves disease. HTBI primers from iRepertoire and Arm-PCR of CDR3 regions yielded the TCR beta libraries. One entry per CDR3 protein results from TCRdb running MiXCR on the multiplex PCR reads. The sample has around 400,000 distinct CDR3 sequences; 14% to 15% are singletons. The time point here: newly diagnosed GD, antithyroid drugs for less than 3 months. Generation of the TCR library employed RNA extracted from PBMCs. Enrollment of patients was through an endocrinology department in Xi'an, China. Nine milliliters of peripheral blood went into EDTA tubes. The CDR3 consists of 14 residues. Per germline, CDR1 SGHAT and CDR2 FQDESV (reference sequence). V was clipped by 7 bases and J by 2 bases, with 14 bases between them. The same data also contributed to another study, on T cells in Graves' hyperthyroidism and ophthalmopathy. This second study notes: HTBI primers were used for first-round RT-PCR of the TCR CDR3.

The TCR was taken from a woman aged 40 to 50 with Graves disease. The sample was peripheral blood mononuclear cells (PBMCs), taken at new diagnosis, from a patient treated with antithyroid drugs. The rearrangement uses TRBV11-1 and TRBJ1-1; D may be TRBD1 (6 bases). DNA for the CDR3: TGTGCCAGCAAGATCACAGGGCCTAACACTGAAGCTTTCTTT. Translating it yields CASKITGPNTEAFF.